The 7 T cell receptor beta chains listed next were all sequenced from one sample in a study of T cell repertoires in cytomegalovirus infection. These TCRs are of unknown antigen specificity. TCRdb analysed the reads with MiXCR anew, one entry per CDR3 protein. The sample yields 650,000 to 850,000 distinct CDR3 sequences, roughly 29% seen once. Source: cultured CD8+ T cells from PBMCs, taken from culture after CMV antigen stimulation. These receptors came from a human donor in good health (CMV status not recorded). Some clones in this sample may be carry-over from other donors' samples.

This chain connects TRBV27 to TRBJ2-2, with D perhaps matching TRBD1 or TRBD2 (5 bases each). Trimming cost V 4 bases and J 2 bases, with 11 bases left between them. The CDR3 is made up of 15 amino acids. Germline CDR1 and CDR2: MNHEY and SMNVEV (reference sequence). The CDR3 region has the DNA TGTGCCAGCAGTTATCGGGACCTTAACACCGGGGAGCTGTTTTTT. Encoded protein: CASSYRDLNTGELFF.

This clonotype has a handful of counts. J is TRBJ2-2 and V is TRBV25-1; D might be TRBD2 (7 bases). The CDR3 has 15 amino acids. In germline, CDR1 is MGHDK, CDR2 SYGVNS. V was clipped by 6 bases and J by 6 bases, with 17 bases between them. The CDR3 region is CASRPRGGRAGELFF. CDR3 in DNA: TGTGCCAGCAGGCCCCGAGGGGGGAGGGCCGGGGAGCTGTTTTTT.

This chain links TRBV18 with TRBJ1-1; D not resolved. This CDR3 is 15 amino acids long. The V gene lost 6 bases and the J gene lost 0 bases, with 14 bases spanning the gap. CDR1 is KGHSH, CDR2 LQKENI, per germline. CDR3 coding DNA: TGTGCCAGCTCTCCAACGACATACATGAACACTGAAGCTTTCTTT. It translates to CASSPTTYMNTEAFF. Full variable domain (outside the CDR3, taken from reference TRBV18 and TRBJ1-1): NAGVMQNPRHLVRRRGQEARLRCSPMKGHSHVYWYRQLPEEGLKFMVYLQKENIIDESGMPKERFSAEFPKEGPSILRIQQVVRGDSAAYFCASSPTTYMNTEAFFGQGTRLTVV.

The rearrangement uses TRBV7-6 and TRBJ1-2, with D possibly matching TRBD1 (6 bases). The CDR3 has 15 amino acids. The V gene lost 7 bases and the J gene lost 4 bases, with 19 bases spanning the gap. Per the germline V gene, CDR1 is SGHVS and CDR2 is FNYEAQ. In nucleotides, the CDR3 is TGTGCCAGCACCTCCGGATTGGACAGCCCCTATGGCTACACCTTC. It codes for CASTSGLDSPYGYTF.

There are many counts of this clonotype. Written as DNA, the CDR3 is TGTGCCAGCAGTTACAGTGGACAGGGGATCTACGAGCAGTACGTC. Translated, it gives CASSYSGQGIYEQYV. This chain joins TRBV6-2 or TRBV6-3 and TRBJ2-7, with 9 nucleotides matching TRBD1. V trimming: 2 bases; J trimming: 3 bases; junction bases outside the gene matches: 5. CDR3 length: 15 amino acids. The germline V gene encodes CDR1 MNHEY and CDR2 SVGEGT.

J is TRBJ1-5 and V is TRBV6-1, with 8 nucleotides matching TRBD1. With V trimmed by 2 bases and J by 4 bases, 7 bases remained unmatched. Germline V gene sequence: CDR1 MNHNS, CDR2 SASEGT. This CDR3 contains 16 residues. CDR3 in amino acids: CASSEWWTGLNQPQHF. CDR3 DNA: TGTGCCAGCAGTGAATGGTGGACAGGGTTAAATCAGCCCCAGCATTTT.

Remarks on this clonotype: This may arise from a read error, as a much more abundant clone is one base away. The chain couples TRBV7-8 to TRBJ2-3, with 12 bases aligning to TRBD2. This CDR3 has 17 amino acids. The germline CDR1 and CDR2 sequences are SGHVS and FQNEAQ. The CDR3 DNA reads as TGTGTCAGCAGCTTCCTCATCCTAGCGGGGGGGCCAGATACGCAGTATTTT. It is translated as CVSSFLILAGGPDTQYF.